One and the same sample provided the 8 T cell receptor beta chains below, sequenced in a study of blood T cells in healthy people across ages. A second PCR, run for roughly 7 to 12 cycles, used a sample-barcoded 5' primer plus a J-beta primer mix. TCRdb reprocessed the 5' RACE reads with MiXCR, giving one entry per CDR3 protein. The data contain more than 550,000 distinct CDR3 sequences, 22% of them seen just once; the ten biggest clones take up about 22%. Sequencing was carried out using blood. The source of these receptors is a man in his 70s in good health.

The V call is TRBV4-3, the J call TRBJ1-5; D unresolved. Germline CDR1 LGHNA, CDR2 YSLEER. The CDR3 has 15 residues. V was shortened by 1 base and J by 4 bases, with 11 bases between the two germline ends. The chain's CDR3 is CASSQGLFGNQPQHF. DNA of the CDR3: TGCGCCAGCAGCCAAGGTCTCTTTGGGAATCAGCCCCAGCATTTT.

This clonotype was detected only a few times. This chain links TRBV5-1 with TRBJ2-3, with D uncertain. The CDR3 is 16 amino acids. Germline CDR1 and CDR2: SGHRS and YFSETQ. Trimming pared 0 bases from V and 0 bases from J, leaving 11 bases between. The DNA of the CDR3 is TGCGCCAGCAGCTTGGGGTTCCCTCCTAGCACAGATACGCAGTATTTT. Its protein is CASSLGFPPSTDTQYF.

This chain uses TRBV25-1 with TRBJ1-4, with TRBD1 as a possible D gene (5 bases). Germline CDR1 reads MGHDK; CDR2 reads SYGVNS. Trimming cost V 3 bases and J 5 bases, with 10 bases left between them. This CDR3 has 14 residues. The DNA of the CDR3 is TGTGCCAGCAGTGATCAGGGAGTAAATGAAAAACTGTTTTTT. Translated: CASSDQGVNEKLFF.

This clonotype was counted between two and nine times. CDR3 bases: TGCAGTGCTAGAGTCGCTAGCGACGGCTCTCACAATGAGCAGTTCTTC. Amino acid sequence: CSARVASDGSHNEQFF. The V and J genes are TRBV20-1 and TRBJ2-1, with D maybe TRBD2 (6 bases). This CDR3 is built from 16 residues. Trimming left V 1 base short and J 5 bases short, with 18 bases between. CDR1 and CDR2 from the germline V gene are DFQATT and SNEGSKA (reference sequence).

The chain recombines TRBV28 with TRBJ2-7; tentatively, D is TRBD1 or TRBD2 (5 bases each). V was cut by 1 base and J by 2 bases, with 12 bases left in between. Germline CDR1 is MDHEN and CDR2 is SYDVKM. The CDR3 is made up of 15 amino acids. The DNA for the CDR3 is TGTGCCAGCAGTTTATTATGGCAGGGACCCTACGAGCAGTACTTC. It codes for CASSLLWQGPYEQYF.

This sequence joins TRBV14 and TRBJ2-3; TRBD2 matches at 14 bases. The CDR3 has 18 residues. J lost 5 bases, V lost 2 bases, and 9 bases had no gene match. Germline V gene sequence: CDR1 SGHDN, CDR2 FVKESK. In DNA form, the CDR3 reads TGTGCCAGCAGCCAACCGGGACTAGCGGGAGCCCGGGGAGATACGCAGTATTTT. Amino acids: CASSQPGLAGARGDTQYF.

The V call is TRBV12-3 or TRBV12-4, the J call TRBJ2-7; a weak D match, TRBD2 (5 bases). Trimming pared 6 bases from V and 9 bases from J, leaving 18 bases between. The CDR3 consists of 13 residues. CDR3 residues: CASSPIHGEGQYF. CDR3 bases: TGTGCCAGCAGCCCCATACACGGTGAGGGGCAGTACTTC.

Many counts were recorded for this clonotype. The chain is built from TRBV20-1 and TRBJ1-6, with no clear D. V shed 0 bases and J shed 8 bases, with 23 bases lying between them. CDR1 and CDR2 from the germline V gene are DFQATT and SNEGSKA (reference sequence). The CDR3 length is 18 residues. The CDR3 sequence: CSARDRRRLNDPDSPLHF. The CDR3 nucleotides read TGCAGTGCTAGAGATCGGAGGAGATTAAACGACCCAGATTCACCCCTCCACTTT.